This section outlines one TCR beta chain sequence together with its context. These data belong to a study of blood T cell repertoires in COVID-19. Study at large: Sites across the United States, Italy and Spain contributed samples from acute and convalescent COVID-19.

This CDR3 contains 15 residues. The germline V and J ends were trimmed by 4 bases and 2 bases, with 14 bases remaining between them. Germline CDR1 is SGHDN and CDR2 is FVKESK. Assay: immunoSEQ multiplex PCR; the TCRdb copy retains only in-frame clones and omits some. The table records some 66,000 clones, around 89% of them present only once. Input material: peripheral blood. The TCR comes from a woman aged 60-75 years with acute or convalescent COVID-19. This chain uses TRBV14 with TRBJ2-5; tentatively, D is TRBD2 (5 bases). Here the CDR3 DNA reads TGTGCCAGCAGCCCGGCGGGTACGAGACAAGAGACCCAGTACTTC. Residues: CASSPAGTRQETQYF.